This T cell receptor (beta chain) was profiled in a study of blood T cells in healthy people across ages. With a J-beta primer mix and a sample-barcoded 5' primer, a second PCR ran 7 to 11 cycles. Via MiXCR, TCRdb re-called the 5' RACE reads, giving one row per CDR3 protein. The table has about 970,000 distinct CDR3 sequences, just over 50% seen once. The CDR3 is 16 amino acids. CDR1 is DFQATT, CDR2 SNEGSKA, per germline (reference sequence). Trimming removed 6 bases from V and 5 bases from J; junction bases left unmatched: 12. This TCR derives from a woman aged 60-70 years in good health. Specimen: blood. The chain links TRBV20-1 to TRBJ2-5; 13 bases match TRBD2. As DNA, the CDR3 is TGCAGTGCAACTACTAGCGGGAGGGCCCTCTCGGAGACCCAGTACTTC. Its protein is CSATTSGRALSETQYF.